The following is a T cell receptor beta chain sequence with its context. This specimen comes from a study of blood T cell repertoires in COVID-19. Study-wide context: Acute and convalescent COVID-19 samples came from the United States, Italy and Spain. Sources were T cells, B-cell-depleted T cells, or PBMCs; the material itself was cDNA or gDNA.

Between the trimmed V and J ends, which lost 2 bases and 3 bases, there was a span of 25 bases. The germline CDR1 and CDR2 sequences are MGHRA and YSYEKL. This CDR3 is built from 20 residues. In the original analysis: Researchers report that nucleated cell counts were estimated from reference gene primer amplification. Data came from immunoSEQ multiplex PCR; TCRdb stores just in-frame clones and leaves some out. Clone size and the V and J calls come from that table; the DNA yielded D and trimming. The sample includes 360,000 or so clones, around 87% of them seen just once. Sample: peripheral blood. The TCR was taken from a man aged 18 to 30 with active or convalescent COVID-19. This sequence joins TRBV4-1 and TRBJ2-2; no clear D gene. Here the CDR3 DNA reads TGCGCCAGCAGCCAACCCCCCAGGCCAAACCCCCAAAAATACACCGGGGAGCTGTTTTTT. Amino acid sequence: CASSQPPRPNPQKYTGELFF.